The 5 T cell receptor beta chains given below trace back to one sample, sequenced in a study of T cell repertoires in cytomegalovirus infection. These TCRs are of unknown antigen specificity. MiXCR, applied by TCRdb to the reads, yields one record per CDR3 protein. The repertoire holds under 500,000 distinct CDR3 sequences, with approximately 46% as singletons. Here the sequenced sample was cultured PBMCs, taken from culture after CMV antigen stimulation. These receptor sequences come from a human donor in good health (CMV status not recorded). Some clones in this sample may be carry-over from other donors' samples.

The chain has TRBV3-1 and TRBJ2-1, with D unresolved. There are 12 residues in the CDR3. V dropped 1 base and J dropped 9 bases, with 7 bases sitting between them. Germline loops: CDR1 LGHDT, CDR2 YNNKEL (reference sequence). The CDR3 here is CASSQARTEQFF. DNA of the CDR3: TGTGCCAGCAGCCAAGCCAGGACTGAGCAGTTCTTC.

The CDR3 loop reads CSANVIGRSDTQYF. The CDR3 DNA reads as TGCAGTGCTAACGTGATAGGACGCAGCGATACGCAGTATTTT. V and J are TRBV20-1 and TRBJ2-3; D gene unclear. The V gene lost 4 bases and the J gene lost 6 bases, with 17 bases spanning the gap. In germline, CDR1 is DFQATT, CDR2 SNEGSKA (reference sequence). The CDR3 has 14 residues.

This clonotype was observed a handful of times. In nucleotides, the CDR3 is TGTGCCAGTAGTATTCAAGGGGGCAATAACTATGGCTACACCTTC. Encoded protein: CASSIQGGNNYGYTF. The chain couples TRBV19 to TRBJ1-2; 7 bases agree with TRBD1. This CDR3 region has 15 residues. V shed 3 bases and J 1 base; nucleotides not matched to a gene: 5. In germline, CDR1 is LNHDA, CDR2 SQIVND (reference sequence).

The rearrangement links TRBV7-4 to TRBJ2-3; D ambiguous. V lost 8 bases, J lost 0 bases, and 15 bases lay in between. Germline V gene lookup returns CDR1 SGHVT and CDR2 SQSDAQ. CDR3 length: 15 amino acids. The DNA of the CDR3 is TGTGCCAGCGTGGCGAGGCCGAGCAGCACAGATACGCAGTATTTT. Translated, it gives CASVARPSSTDTQYF.

This clonotype was observed a single time. The chain couples TRBV12-3 or TRBV12-4 to TRBJ2-5, with 8 bases matching TRBD2. Trimming took 4 bases from V and 6 from J; bases not matched to a gene: 7. The CDR3 spans 14 residues. The CDR3 region is CASSSMPGGKTQYF. CDR3 nucleotides: TGTGCCAGCAGTTCAATGCCGGGGGGGAAGACCCAGTACTTC.